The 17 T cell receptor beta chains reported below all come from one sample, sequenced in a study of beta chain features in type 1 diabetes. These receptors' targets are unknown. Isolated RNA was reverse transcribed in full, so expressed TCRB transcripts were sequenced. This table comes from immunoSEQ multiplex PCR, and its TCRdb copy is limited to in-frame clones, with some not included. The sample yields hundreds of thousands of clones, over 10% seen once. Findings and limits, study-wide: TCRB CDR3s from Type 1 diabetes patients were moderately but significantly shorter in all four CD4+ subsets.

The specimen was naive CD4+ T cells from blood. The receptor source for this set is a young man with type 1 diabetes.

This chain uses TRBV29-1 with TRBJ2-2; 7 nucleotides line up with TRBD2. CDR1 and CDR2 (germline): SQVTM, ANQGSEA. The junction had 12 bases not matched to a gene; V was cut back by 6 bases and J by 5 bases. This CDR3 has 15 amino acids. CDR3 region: CSVIPTSAGTGELFF. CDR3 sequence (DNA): TGCAGCGTGATACCCACTAGCGCGGGGACCGGGGAGCTGTTTTTT.

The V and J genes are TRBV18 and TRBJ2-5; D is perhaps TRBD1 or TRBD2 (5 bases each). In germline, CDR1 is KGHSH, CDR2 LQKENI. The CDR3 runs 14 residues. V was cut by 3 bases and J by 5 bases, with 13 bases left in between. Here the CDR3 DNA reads TGTGCCAGCTCACCGGGGGACCTAAGGGAGACCCAGTACTTC. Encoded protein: CASSPGDLRETQYF.

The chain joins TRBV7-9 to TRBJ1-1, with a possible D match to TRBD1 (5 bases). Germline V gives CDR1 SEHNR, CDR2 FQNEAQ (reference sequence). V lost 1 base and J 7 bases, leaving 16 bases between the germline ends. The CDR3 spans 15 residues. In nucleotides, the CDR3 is TGTGCCAGCAGCTTAGAGGGACTGATCAAGCATGAAGCTTTCTTT. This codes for CASSLEGLIKHEAFF.

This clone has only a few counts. The CDR3, as DNA: TGTGCCAGCAGCTCAAACATGGTGACAGATACGCAGTATTTT. Translation: CASSSNMVTDTQYF. V gene TRBV9 combines with J gene TRBJ2-3; no definite D call. Germline CDR1 and CDR2: SGDLS and YYNGEE. The CDR3 contains 14 residues. Trimming took 4 bases from V and 3 from J, leaving 12 bases between them.

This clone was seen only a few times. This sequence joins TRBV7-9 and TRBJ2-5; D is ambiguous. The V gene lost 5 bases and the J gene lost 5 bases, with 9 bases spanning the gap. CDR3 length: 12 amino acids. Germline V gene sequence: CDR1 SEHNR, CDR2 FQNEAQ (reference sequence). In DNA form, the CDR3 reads TGTGCCAGCAGCCAGCAAGGGGAGACCCAGTACTTC. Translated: CASSQQGETQYF.

This chain's CDR3 is CASSHPRGLAGGQFSTDTQYF. The CDR3 region has the DNA TGTGCCAGCAGCCACCCCCGGGGACTAGCGGGGGGCCAGTTCAGCACAGATACGCAGTATTTT. V is TRBV7-8 and J is TRBJ2-3, with 15 bases that match TRBD2. This CDR3 is built from 21 residues. V trimming: 5 bases; J trimming: 0 bases; junction bases outside the gene matches: 15. Germline V gives CDR1 SGHVS, CDR2 FQNEAQ. The full variable domain, completed using reference TRBV7-8 and TRBJ2-3, is GAGVSQSPRYKVAKRGQDVALRCDPISGHVSLFWYQQALGQGPEFLTYFQNEAQLDKSGLPSDRFFAERPEGSVSTLKIQRTQQEDSAVYLCASSHPRGLAGGQFSTDTQYFGPGTRLTVL.

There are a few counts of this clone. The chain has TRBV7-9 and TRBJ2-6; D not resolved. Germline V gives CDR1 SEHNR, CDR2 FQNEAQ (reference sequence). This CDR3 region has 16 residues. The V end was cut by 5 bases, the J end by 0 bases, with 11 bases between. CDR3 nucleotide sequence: TGTGCCAGCAGCCTTCCCCGTGACTCTGGGGCCAACGTCCTGACTTTC. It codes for CASSLPRDSGANVLTF.

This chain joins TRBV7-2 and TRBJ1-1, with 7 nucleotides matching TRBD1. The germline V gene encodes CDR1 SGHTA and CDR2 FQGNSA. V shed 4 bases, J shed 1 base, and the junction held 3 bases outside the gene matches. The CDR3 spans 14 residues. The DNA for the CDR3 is TGTGCCAGCAGCTCCCGGGACAGGAACACTGAAGCTTTCTTT. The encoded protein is CASSSRDRNTEAFF.

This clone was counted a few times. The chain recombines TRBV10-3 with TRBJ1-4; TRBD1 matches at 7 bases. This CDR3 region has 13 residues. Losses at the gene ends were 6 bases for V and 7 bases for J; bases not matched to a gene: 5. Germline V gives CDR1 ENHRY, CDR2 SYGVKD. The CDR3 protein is CAISAGGIEKLFF. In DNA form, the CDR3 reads TGTGCCATCAGCGCAGGGGGGATTGAAAAACTGTTTTTT.

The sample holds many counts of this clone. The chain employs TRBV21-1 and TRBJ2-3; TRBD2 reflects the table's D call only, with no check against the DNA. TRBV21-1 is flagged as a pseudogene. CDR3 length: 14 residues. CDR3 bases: TGTGCCAGCAGCGCGCGGGTGATCACAGATACGCAGTATTTT. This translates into CASSARVITDTQYF.

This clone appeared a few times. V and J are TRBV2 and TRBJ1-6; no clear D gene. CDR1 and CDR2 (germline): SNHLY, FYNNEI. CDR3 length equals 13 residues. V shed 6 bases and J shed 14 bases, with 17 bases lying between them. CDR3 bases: TGTGCCAGCAGGAACCCGGGCTCGGGAGCCCTCCACTTT. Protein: CASRNPGSGALHF.

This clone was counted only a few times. The CDR3 protein is CASSELDVPSYNEQFF. CDR3 in DNA: TGTGCCAGCAGTGAATTGGACGTACCCTCCTACAATGAGCAGTTCTTC. V gene TRBV6-1 combines with J gene TRBJ2-1; the D is unclear. This CDR3 contains 16 residues. Germline V gene sequence: CDR1 MNHNS, CDR2 SASEGT. V was clipped by 2 bases and J by 0 bases, with 11 bases between them.

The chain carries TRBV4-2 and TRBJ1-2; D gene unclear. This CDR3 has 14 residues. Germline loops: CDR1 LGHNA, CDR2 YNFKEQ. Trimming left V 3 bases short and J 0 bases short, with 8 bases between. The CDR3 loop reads CASSHGESNYGYTF. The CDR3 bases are TGTGCCAGCAGCCATGGGGAATCTAACTATGGCTACACCTTC.

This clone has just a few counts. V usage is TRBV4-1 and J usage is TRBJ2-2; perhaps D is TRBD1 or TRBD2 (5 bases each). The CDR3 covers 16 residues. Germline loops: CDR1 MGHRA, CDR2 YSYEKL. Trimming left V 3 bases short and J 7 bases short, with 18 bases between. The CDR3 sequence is CASSQYVGHEGGELFF. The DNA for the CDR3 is TGCGCCAGCAGCCAGTATGTGGGGCATGAGGGCGGGGAGCTGTTTTTT.

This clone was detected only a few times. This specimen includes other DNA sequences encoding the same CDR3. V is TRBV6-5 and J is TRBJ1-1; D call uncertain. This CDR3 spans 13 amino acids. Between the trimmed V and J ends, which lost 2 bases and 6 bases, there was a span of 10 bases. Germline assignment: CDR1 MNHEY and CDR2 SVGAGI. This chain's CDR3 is CASSYRDRAEAFF. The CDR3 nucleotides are TGTGCCAGCAGTTACAGGGATAGGGCTGAAGCTTTCTTT.

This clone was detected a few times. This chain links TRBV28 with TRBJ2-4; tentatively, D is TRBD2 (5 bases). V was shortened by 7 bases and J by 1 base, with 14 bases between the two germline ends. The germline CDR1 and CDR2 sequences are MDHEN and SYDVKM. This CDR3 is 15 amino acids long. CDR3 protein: CASIRGDAAKNIQYF. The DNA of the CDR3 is TGTGCCAGCATTCGGGGAGACGCTGCCAAAAACATTCAGTACTTC.

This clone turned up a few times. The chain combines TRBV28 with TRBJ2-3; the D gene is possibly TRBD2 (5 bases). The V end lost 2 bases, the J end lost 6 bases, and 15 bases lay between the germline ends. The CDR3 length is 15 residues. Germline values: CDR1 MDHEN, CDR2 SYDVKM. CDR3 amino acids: CASSLASSKPDTQYF. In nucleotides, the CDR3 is TGTGCCAGCAGTTTAGCATCTAGCAAACCTGATACGCAGTATTTT.